A single sample is the source of the 22 T cell receptor beta chains below, sequenced in a study of blood T cell repertoires in COVID-19. Profiled with immunoSEQ multiplex PCR; TCRdb holds only in-frame clones, not every one. The data show under 300,000 clones, 86% seen once. The sample was peripheral blood. The source of these receptors is a man older than 75 with acute or convalescent COVID-19.

This clone has just a few counts. The chain employs TRBV28 and TRBJ1-2; 9 nucleotides agree with TRBD1. The CDR3 spans 14 residues. The germline V gene has CDR1 MDHEN and CDR2 SYDVKM. Trimming at V came to 6 bases and at J to 6 bases, leaving 8 bases not matched to a gene. The CDR3 coding sequence is TGTGCCAGCAGGTCGGGGGACAGGGCCAATGGCTACACCTTC. It codes for CASRSGDRANGYTF.

The chain recombines TRBV6-5 with TRBJ2-1, with 7 positions matching TRBD1. The length of the CDR3 is 14 residues. Losses at the gene ends were 5 bases for V and 2 bases for J; bases not matched to a gene: 3. CDR1 is MNHEY and CDR2 is SVGAGI in the germline V gene. DNA of the CDR3: TGTGCCAGCAGTAGGGACAGTGCCTACAATGAGCAGTTCTTC. This codes for CASSRDSAYNEQFF.

The chain is built from TRBV6-2 or TRBV6-3 and TRBJ1-5; 7 bases align to TRBD1. This CDR3 is built from 15 residues. The germline V gene has CDR1 MNHEY and CDR2 SVGEGT. V gave up 5 bases and J gave up 0 bases; unmatched junction bases: 4. CDR3 nucleotides: TGTGCCAGCAGTGCGGGACAGTATAGCAATCAGCCCCAGCATTTT. It is translated as CASSAGQYSNQPQHF.

This clone was observed a handful of times. V and J are TRBV5-1 and TRBJ1-2; 9 bases agree with TRBD1. The CDR3 is made up of 14 amino acids. Trimming took 3 bases from V and 7 from J; bases not matched to a gene: 7. The germline V gene encodes CDR1 SGHRS and CDR2 YFSETQ. The CDR3 nucleotides are TGCGCCAGCAGCTCTTTACAGGGGGCTTTTGGCTACACCTTC. This encodes CASSSLQGAFGYTF.

This clone was detected a few times. The rearrangement joins TRBV3-1 (or the pseudogene TRBV3-2) to TRBJ1-2; maybe TRBD1 (6 bases). The CDR3 runs 14 residues. V gave up 1 base and J gave up 8 bases, with 14 bases separating them. Germline lookup yields CDR1 LGHDT and CDR2 YNNKEL (reference sequence). The CDR3 spells CASSQGVQGGGYTF. In DNA, the CDR3 is TGTGCCAGCAGCCAAGGGGTACAGGGCGGGGGCTACACCTTC.

The CDR3, as DNA: TGTGCCAGCACGGCCCAGGGAAATTCACCCCTCCACTTT. It specifies CASTAQGNSPLHF. V gene TRBV6-5 combines with J gene TRBJ1-6; a weak D match, TRBD1 (5 bases). Germline values: CDR1 MNHEY, CDR2 SVGAGI. Trimming took off 7 bases at V and 7 bases at J, with 11 bases between the two ends. The CDR3 has 13 amino acids.

The V gene is TRBV28, the J gene TRBJ1-6, with D tentatively TRBD1 (6 bases). Per germline, CDR1 MDHEN and CDR2 SYDVKM. This CDR3 region has 16 residues. V was trimmed by 6 bases and J by 0 bases, leaving 12 bases between them. In DNA form, the CDR3 reads TGTGCCAGCAGCCGGGACACTGGCTCCTATAATTCACCCCTCCACTTT. Its protein product is CASSRDTGSYNSPLHF.

This CDR3 reads CASSLAGRGNTEAFF. CDR3 coding DNA: TGTGCCAGCAGCTTGGCAGGCAGGGGGAACACTGAAGCTTTCTTT. The V call is TRBV5-6, the J call TRBJ1-1, with a tentative D call TRBD1 (6 bases). Per the germline V gene, CDR1 is SGHDT and CDR2 is YYEEEE. V was shortened by 0 bases and J by 1 base, with 10 bases between the two germline ends. This CDR3 spans 15 amino acids. Drawing the rest from reference TRBV5-6 and TRBJ1-1, the complete variable domain is DAGVTQSPTHLIKTRGQQVTLRCSPKSGHDTVSWYQQALGQGPQFIFQYYEEEERQRGNFPDRFSGHQFPNYSSELNVNALLLGDSALYLCASSLAGRGNTEAFFGQGTRLTVV.

Concerning this clone: The identical CDR3 is also encoded by other nucleotide sequences in the sample. This sequence joins TRBV14 and TRBJ2-2; 7 nucleotides match TRBD1. With 1 base clipped from V and 3 bases from J, the junction kept 2 bases outside the gene matches. Germline V lookup: CDR1 SGHDN, CDR2 FVKESK. The CDR3 has 15 amino acids. The CDR3, as DNA: TGTGCCAGCAGCCAAGGACAGGGCTACACCGGGGAGCTGTTTTTT. Translated, it gives CASSQGQGYTGELFF.

The chain recombines TRBV2 with TRBJ2-3; perhaps TRBD2 as D (6 bases). This CDR3 has 14 residues. Between the trimmed V and J ends, which lost 2 bases and 1 base, there was a span of 7 bases. The germline gives CDR1 SNHLY, CDR2 FYNNEI. CDR3 sequence reads: CASSESGGTDTQYF. CDR3 coding DNA: TGTGCCAGCAGTGAATCGGGGGGCACAGATACGCAGTATTTT.

The rearrangement joins TRBV2 to TRBJ1-6; TRBD1 agrees at 8 bases. This CDR3 region has 15 residues. Germline CDR1 reads SNHLY; CDR2 reads FYNNEI. V trimming: 6 bases; J trimming: 7 bases; junction bases outside the gene matches: 8. This CDR3 reads CASREQGVRNSPLHF. The CDR3 nucleotides read TGTGCCAGCAGGGAACAGGGGGTCCGGAATTCACCCCTCCACTTT. Drawing the rest from reference TRBV2 and TRBJ1-6, the complete variable domain is EPEVTQTPSHQVTQMGQEVILRCVPISNHLYFYWYRQILGQKVEFLVSFYNNEISEKSEIFDDQFSVERPDGSNFTLKIRSTKLEDSAMYFCASREQGVRNSPLHFGNGTRLTVT.

The rearrangement joins TRBV5-4 to TRBJ2-6; 7 bases match TRBD1. Germline V gene lookup returns CDR1 SGHNT and CDR2 YYREEE (reference sequence). The CDR3 spans 15 residues. J lost 2 bases, V lost 4 bases, and 3 bases had no gene match. Here the CDR3 DNA reads TGTGCCAGCAGCCTAGGGACAGCTGGGGCCAACGTCCTGACTTTC. It yields the protein CASSLGTAGANVLTF.

The chain employs TRBV19 and TRBJ1-2; D unresolved. The germline CDR1 and CDR2 sequences are LNHDA and SQIVND (reference sequence). CDR3 size: 13 residues. Between the trimmed V and J ends, which lost 10 bases and 4 bases, there was a span of 16 bases. The CDR3 spells CATSRAGFYGYTF. Here the CDR3 DNA reads TGTGCCACCTCCCGGGCGGGGTTCTATGGCTACACCTTC.

This clone appeared a few times. The J gene is TRBJ2-5, the V gene TRBV7-2, with a weak D call TRBD2 (6 bases). The germline CDR1 and CDR2 sequences are SGHTA and FQGNSA. The CDR3 consists of 13 residues. Trimming removed 4 bases from V and 2 bases from J, with 8 bases in between. The CDR3 spells CASSSGLQETQYF. CDR3 DNA sequence: TGTGCCAGCAGCTCGGGACTGCAAGAGACCCAGTACTTC.

The J gene is TRBJ2-1, the V gene TRBV25-1; tentative D call: TRBD2 (5 bases). V was cut by 5 bases and J by 11 bases, with 13 bases left in between. CDR1 MGHDK and CDR2 SYGVNS come from the germline V gene. This CDR3 has 12 residues. The CDR3 coding sequence is TGTGCCAGCAGTAATGGACTCCGGCAGCAGTTCTTC. Its protein product is CASSNGLRQQFF.

The chain uses TRBV4-2 and TRBJ2-3; D is unclear. This CDR3 region has 14 residues. Germline V lookup: CDR1 LGHNA, CDR2 YNFKEQ. V dropped 1 base and J dropped 6 bases, with 11 bases sitting between them. The CDR3 spells CASSQAARLDTQYF. As DNA, the CDR3 is TGTGCCAGCAGCCAAGCGGCCCGACTGGATACGCAGTATTTT.

The gene calls are TRBV19 and TRBJ1-5, with 9 nucleotides matching TRBD1. With V trimmed by 0 bases and J by 7 bases, 4 bases remained unmatched. CDR1 LNHDA and CDR2 SQIVND come from the germline V gene (reference sequence). The CDR3 is 15 amino acids. The CDR3 sequence is CASSIEQGAYQPQHF. CDR3 DNA: TGTGCCAGTAGTATAGAACAGGGGGCTTACCAGCCCCAGCATTTT.

The chain links TRBV28 to TRBJ1-4, with a tentative D call TRBD1 (6 bases). This CDR3 spans 16 amino acids. The germline V gene has CDR1 MDHEN and CDR2 SYDVKM. V shed 5 bases and J shed 3 bases, with 16 bases lying between them. Written as DNA, the CDR3 is TGTGCCAGCAGTCACCTTAACAGGGCAGCTAATGAAAAACTGTTTTTT. Its translation: CASSHLNRAANEKLFF. Full variable domain (rest looked up from reference TRBV28 and TRBJ1-4): DVKVTQSSRYLVKRTGEKVFLECVQDMDHENMFWYRQDPGLGLRLIYFSYDVKMKEKGDIPEGYSVSREKKERFSLILESASTNQTSMYLCASSHLNRAANEKLFFGSGTQLSVL.

The rearrangement uses TRBV6-5 and TRBJ2-7; 9 bases are a match to TRBD1. Per germline, CDR1 MNHEY and CDR2 SVGAGI. V lost 5 bases and J lost 9; bases outside the gene matches: 8. CDR3 length: 13 amino acids. CDR3: CASSSRTGAPQYF. Written as DNA, the CDR3 is TGTGCCAGCAGTAGCCGGACAGGGGCTCCGCAGTACTTC.

This chain connects TRBV15 to TRBJ1-6; D ambiguous. V was clipped by 4 bases and J by 8 bases, with 6 bases between them. The CDR3 has 12 residues. Germline CDR1 and CDR2: LNHNV and YYDKDF (reference sequence). The CDR3: CATSTGYSPLHF. The CDR3 DNA follows: TGTGCCACCAGCACCGGTTATTCACCCCTCCACTTT. Using reference TRBV15 and TRBJ1-6 for the parts outside the CDR3, the full variable domain is DAMVIQNPRYQVTQFGKPVTLSCSQTLNHNVMYWYQQKSSQAPKLLFHYYDKDFNNEADTPDNFQSRRPNTSFCFLDIRSPGLGDTAMYLCATSTGYSPLHFGNGTRLTVT.

The chain recombines TRBV28 with TRBJ1-5, with 8 bases fitting TRBD1. Germline V gene lookup returns CDR1 MDHEN and CDR2 SYDVKM. With 6 bases clipped from V and 3 bases from J, the junction kept 7 bases outside the gene matches. The CDR3 extends over 15 amino acids. CDR3 protein: CASSLPGQVNQPQHF. As DNA, the CDR3 is TGTGCCAGCAGCCTTCCGGGACAGGTCAATCAGCCCCAGCATTTT.

The chain employs TRBV14 and TRBJ1-1, with no clear D. The V end lost 4 bases, the J end lost 5 bases, and 14 bases lay between the germline ends. The germline V gene encodes CDR1 SGHDN and CDR2 FVKESK. The CDR3 spans 14 residues. The CDR3, as DNA: TGTGCCAGCAGCCGACAACTCAGCGGGACTGAAGCTTTCTTT. Translated, it gives CASSRQLSGTEAFF.